These 8 T cell receptor beta chains were sequenced from one sample in a study of tissue T cells after allogeneic stem cell transplantation. Adult allogeneic hematopoietic cell transplant recipients with steroid-refractory graft-versus-host disease were prospectively enrolled for research autopsy. Repertoires were generated with immunoSEQ multiplex PCR, while TCRdb's copy carries only in-frame clones and drops some. This sample has over 2,000 clones; roughly 60% occur once, and the top ten carry about 16%. The material was ileal tissue, obtained at autopsy. The receptors here all came from a male patient over 55 with steroid-refractory graft-versus-host disease after an allogeneic stem cell transplant. Some T cells may arise from the graft donor.

This chain connects TRBV7-9 to TRBJ1-1; D gene unclear. Trimming took off 1 base at V and 0 bases at J, with 3 bases between the two ends. The CDR3 is made up of 13 amino acids. CDR1 is SEHNR and CDR2 is FQNEAQ in the germline V gene (reference sequence). The CDR3 reads CASSLEVNTEAFF. Here the CDR3 DNA reads TGTGCCAGCAGCTTAGAGGTGAACACTGAAGCTTTCTTT. Complete variable domain (other parts from reference TRBV7-9 and TRBJ1-1): DTGVSQNPRHKITKRGQNVTFRCDPISEHNRLYWYRQTLGQGPEFLTYFQNEAQLEKSRLLSDRFSAERPKGSFSTLEIQRTEQGDSAMYLCASSLEVNTEAFFGQGTRLTVV.

This sequence joins TRBV2 and TRBJ2-3, with a possible D match to TRBD2 (6 bases). The germline CDR1 and CDR2 sequences are SNHLY and FYNNEI. V was pared by 7 bases and J by 2 bases, with 16 bases between. The CDR3 covers 15 residues. The CDR3 spells CASKHEWRVTDTQYF. CDR3 nucleotides: TGTGCCAGCAAACACGAATGGAGGGTCACAGATACGCAGTATTTT. Using reference TRBV2 and TRBJ2-3 for the parts outside the CDR3, the full variable domain is EPEVTQTPSHQVTQMGQEVILRCVPISNHLYFYWYRQILGQKVEFLVSFYNNEISEKSEIFDDQFSVERPDGSNFTLKIRSTKLEDSAMYFCASKHEWRVTDTQYFGPGTRLTVL.

The genes are TRBV9 and TRBJ1-2, with a possible D match to TRBD1 (5 bases). CDR3 size: 16 residues. The germline gives CDR1 SGDLS, CDR2 YYNGEE. V was pared by 0 bases and J by 0 bases, with 12 bases between. CDR3 residues: CASSVGSGLANYGYTF. CDR3 DNA sequence: TGTGCCAGCAGCGTAGGGTCAGGGCTTGCTAACTATGGCTACACCTTC.

This clone was detected a few times. The chain combines TRBV6-5 with TRBJ2-1; 7 positions match TRBD1. Germline trimming cut 6 bases from V and 1 base from J; bases unmatched to any gene: 6. The CDR3 covers 15 residues. Germline CDR1 reads MNHEY; CDR2 reads SVGAGI. Written as DNA, the CDR3 is TGTGCCAGCAGACACAGACAGGGATCCTACAATGAGCAGTTCTTC. Encoded protein: CASRHRQGSYNEQFF.

By sample fraction, this clone is large (0.1 to 1%). The rearrangement joins TRBV7-9 to TRBJ1-5, with a weak D call TRBD1 (5 bases). Per germline, CDR1 SEHNR and CDR2 FQNEAQ (reference sequence). The CDR3 length is 14 residues. Trimming stripped 6 bases from V and 0 bases from J, with 9 bases between. The CDR3 protein is CASSTGYSNQPQHF. The CDR3 DNA is TGTGCCAGCAGTACAGGATATAGCAATCAGCCCCAGCATTTT. Combining the CDR3 with reference TRBV7-9 and TRBJ1-5 gives the whole variable domain DTGVSQNPRHKITKRGQNVTFRCDPISEHNRLYWYRQTLGQGPEFLTYFQNEAQLEKSRLLSDRFSAERPKGSFSTLEIQRTEQGDSAMYLCASSTGYSNQPQHFGDGTRLSIL.

This clone has just a few counts. The rearrangement links TRBV2 to TRBJ2-3; D is possibly TRBD1 (6 bases). Germline lookup yields CDR1 SNHLY and CDR2 FYNNEI. This CDR3 has 15 amino acids. The V end lost 1 base, the J end lost 0 bases, and 8 bases lay between the germline ends. The CDR3 sequence: CASSEGTASTDTQYF. DNA for the CDR3: TGTGCCAGCAGTGAAGGGACAGCTAGCACAGATACGCAGTATTTT.

CDR3 protein: CASLDGTTSNTEAFF. CDR3 DNA: TGTGCCAGTCTGGACGGAACAACTTCGAACACTGAAGCTTTCTTT. The J gene is TRBJ1-1, the V gene TRBV19; D is unclear. CDR3 length: 15 amino acids. Germline values: CDR1 LNHDA, CDR2 SQIVND (reference sequence). Trimming removed 8 bases from V and 1 base from J, with 17 bases in between.

In this sample, this clone turned up once. The rearrangement joins TRBV14 to TRBJ1-1; TRBD1 might be the D (6 bases). The CDR3 is 14 amino acids. V lost 1 base to trimming and J lost 4 bases, with 10 bases between them. Germline V lookup: CDR1 SGHDN, CDR2 FVKESK. This CDR3 is CASSQVGGGTEAFF. The CDR3 coding sequence is TGTGCCAGCAGCCAAGTTGGAGGGGGCACTGAAGCTTTCTTT.